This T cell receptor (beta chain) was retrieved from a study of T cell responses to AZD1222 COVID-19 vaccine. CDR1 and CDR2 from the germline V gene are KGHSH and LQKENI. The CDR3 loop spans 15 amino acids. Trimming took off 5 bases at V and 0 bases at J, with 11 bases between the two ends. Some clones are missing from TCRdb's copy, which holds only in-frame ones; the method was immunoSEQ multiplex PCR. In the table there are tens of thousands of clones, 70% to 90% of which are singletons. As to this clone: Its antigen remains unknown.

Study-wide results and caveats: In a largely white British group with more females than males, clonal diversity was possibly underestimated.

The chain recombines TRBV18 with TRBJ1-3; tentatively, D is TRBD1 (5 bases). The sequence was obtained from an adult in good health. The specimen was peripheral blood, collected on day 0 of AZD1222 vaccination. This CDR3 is CASSTGTGSGNTIYF. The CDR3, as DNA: TGTGCCAGCTCAACTGGGACTGGCTCTGGAAACACCATATATTTT.